Listed here are 30 T cell receptor beta chains from one sample, sequenced in a study of blood T cell repertoires in COVID-19. The protocol was immunoSEQ multiplex PCR, while the TCRdb copy is restricted to in-frame clones and leaves out a portion. The sample gives fewer than 130,000 clones, roughly nine tenths of which show up once; roughly 32% is in the top ten. Sequenced: peripheral blood. The receptors were sampled from a woman older than 75 with acute or convalescent COVID-19.

The genes are TRBV2 and TRBJ1-5; TRBD1 agrees at 8 bases. The V gene's germline CDR1 is SNHLY and CDR2 FYNNEI. This CDR3 spans 13 amino acids. V lost 6 bases, J lost 9 bases, and 7 bases stayed unmatched. This chain's CDR3 is CASRDRVYSPQHF. CDR3 sequence (DNA): TGTGCCAGCAGGGACAGGGTATATTCGCCCCAGCATTTT.

This chain joins TRBV2 and TRBJ2-1, with D tentatively TRBD2 (7 bases). The CDR3 totals 16 residues. V shed 7 bases and J shed 4 bases, with 20 bases lying between them. Germline CDR1 and CDR2: SNHLY and FYNNEI. Written as DNA, the CDR3 is TGTGCCAGCAATCCATCCATTCGGGGGGCGTACAATGAGCAGTTCTTC. Its translation: CASNPSIRGAYNEQFF.

The chain uses TRBV27 and TRBJ1-5, with D possibly matching TRBD1 (5 bases). The germline V gene encodes CDR1 MNHEY and CDR2 SMNVEV (reference sequence). The CDR3 runs to 14 residues. Trimming removed 9 bases from V and 3 bases from J, with 15 bases in between. The CDR3 is CASGWGGDNQPQHF. The CDR3, as DNA: TGTGCCAGTGGGTGGGGGGGTGACAATCAGCCCCAGCATTTT.

This rearrangement joins TRBV15 to TRBJ2-5; D is undetermined. V was trimmed by 1 base and J by 4 bases, leaving 7 bases between them. The CDR3 is 13 amino acids. Per germline, CDR1 LNHNV and CDR2 YYDKDF (reference sequence). The CDR3 DNA reads as TGTGCCACCAGCAGAGCACCGGGAGAGACCCAGTACTTC. Residues: CATSRAPGETQYF.

A few counts support this clone. This rearrangement joins TRBV19 to TRBJ1-4; D remains unclear. This CDR3 contains 14 residues. The V end was cut by 8 bases, the J end by 1 base, with 11 bases between. Germline V CDR1 and CDR2: LNHDA, SQIVND (reference sequence). The CDR3 reads CASGEGRTNEKLFF. CDR3 in DNA: TGTGCCAGTGGCGAGGGAAGAACTAATGAAAAACTGTTTTTT.

V gene TRBV5-1 combines with J gene TRBJ1-6, with TRBD1 identical over 7 bases. CDR3 length equals 15 residues. V shed 1 base and J 7 bases; nucleotides not matched to a gene: 5. The germline CDR1 and CDR2 sequences are SGHRS and YFSETQ. The CDR3 nucleotides read TGCGCCAGCAGCTTGCGACAGGGTGCAAATTCACCCCTCCACTTT. It specifies CASSLRQGANSPLHF.

V and J are TRBV7-2 and TRBJ2-3, with D possibly matching TRBD2 (5 bases). The CDR3 is made up of 18 amino acids. Trimming removed 5 bases from V and 7 bases from J, with 28 bases in between. Germline CDR1 SGHTA, CDR2 FQGNSA. DNA of the CDR3: TGTGCCAGCAGCCCCTGGACTGGGAGCCTAACTTCAGTAAATACGCAGTATTTT. Amino acids: CASSPWTGSLTSVNTQYF.

V and J are TRBV28 and TRBJ1-4, with no clear D. The CDR3 runs to 15 residues. CDR1 is MDHEN and CDR2 is SYDVKM in the germline V gene. V lost 2 bases, J lost 3 bases, and 10 bases lay in between. The CDR3 here is CASSLRGLPNEKLFF. CDR3 sequence (DNA): TGTGCCAGCAGTTTAAGAGGTCTTCCTAATGAAAAACTGTTTTTT.

The chain employs TRBV5-1 and TRBJ2-7, with 15 bases lining up with TRBD2. V shed 3 bases and J 10 bases; nucleotides not matched to a gene: 11. In germline, CDR1 is SGHRS, CDR2 YFSETQ. This CDR3 spans 16 amino acids. Here the CDR3 reads CASSWRRTSGGVEQYF. DNA for the CDR3: TGCGCCAGCAGCTGGAGGAGGACTAGCGGGGGGGTCGAACAGTACTTC.

V usage is TRBV7-8 and J usage is TRBJ2-7; no definite D call. The length of the CDR3 is 12 residues. V was pared by 4 bases and J by 9 bases, with 13 bases between. Per germline, CDR1 SGHVS and CDR2 FQNEAQ. CDR3 protein: CASSSGFGGQYF. The DNA of the CDR3 is TGTGCCAGCAGCTCCGGATTTGGCGGGCAGTACTTC.

The V call is TRBV12-3 or TRBV12-4, the J call TRBJ2-2; D gene unclear. The CDR3 is 13 amino acids. Trimming removed 6 bases at V and 0 bases at J, with 5 bases between. CDR3: CASSPTNTGELFF. The CDR3 DNA sequence: TGTGCCAGCAGCCCCACGAACACCGGGGAGCTGTTTTTT.

The chain is built from TRBV3-1 (or the pseudogene TRBV3-2) and TRBJ2-5, with 16 bases aligning to TRBD2. Unmatched junction bases numbered 5, after V lost 4 bases and J lost 6 bases. Germline assignment: CDR1 LGHDT and CDR2 YNNKEL (reference sequence). CDR3 length: 16 amino acids. CDR3 amino acids: CASSPGLAGGLKTQYF. CDR3 bases: TGTGCCAGCAGCCCGGGACTAGCGGGGGGGCTAAAGACCCAGTACTTC.

The chain has TRBV6-1 and TRBJ1-2, with TRBD1 matching 9 bases. Germline V CDR1 and CDR2: MNHNS, SASEGT. CDR3 size: 16 residues. After removal of 1 base from V and 4 bases from J, the junction contained 7 bases not matched to a gene. This chain's CDR3 is CASSEVGQGISYGYTF. The DNA for the CDR3 is TGTGCCAGCAGTGAAGTGGGACAGGGAATAAGCTATGGCTACACCTTC.

This sequence joins TRBV10-3 and TRBJ2-7; TRBD1 agrees at 9 bases. This CDR3 spans 13 amino acids. Germline-derived CDR1 and CDR2 are ENHRY and SYGVKD. V dropped 8 bases and J dropped 5; count of bases not matched to a gene: 7. CDR3 sequence (DNA): TGTGCCATCGGGACAGGGTCAGTGCACGAGCAGTACTTC. Translation gives CAIGTGSVHEQYF.

This clone occurred many times. This chain's CDR3 is CASENRGRREKLFF. The CDR3 nucleotides read TGCGCCAGCGAGAACAGGGGGCGACGAGAAAAACTGTTTTTT. V usage is TRBV4-1 and J usage is TRBJ1-4; the match to TRBD1 covers 9 bases. Losses at the gene ends were 8 bases for V and 8 bases for J; bases not matched to a gene: 9. The CDR3 is 14 residues long. Per the germline V gene, CDR1 is MGHRA and CDR2 is YSYEKL.

J is TRBJ2-7 and V is TRBV7-9; D gene unclear. CDR3 length equals 12 residues. V was clipped by 1 base and J by 6 bases, with 7 bases between them. Germline V gene lookup returns CDR1 SEHNR and CDR2 FQNEAQ (reference sequence). CDR3 amino acids: CASSLDFSEQYF. In DNA, the CDR3 is TGTGCCAGCAGCTTAGACTTCTCCGAGCAGTACTTC.

Worth noting for this clone: Within the sample, other DNA sequences also encode this same CDR3. The chain is built from TRBV20-1 and TRBJ2-3; no clear D gene. Germline V gives CDR1 DFQATT, CDR2 SNEGSKA (reference sequence). The V end lost 6 bases, the J end lost 2 bases, and 3 bases lay between the germline ends. The CDR3 loop spans 10 amino acids. For the CDR3, the DNA is TGCAGTGCCTACACAGATACGCAGTATTTT. Translation: CSAYTDTQYF.

The chain has TRBV7-6 and TRBJ1-1; D call uncertain. Germline assignment: CDR1 SGHVS and CDR2 FNYEAQ. The V gene lost 5 bases and the J gene lost 3 bases, with 10 bases spanning the gap. The CDR3 is 13 amino acids. The CDR3 spells CASSPGGYTEAFF. In DNA, the CDR3 is TGTGCCAGCAGCCCCGGCGGATACACTGAAGCTTTCTTT.

This clone was counted a single time. This chain joins TRBV6-4 and TRBJ2-4; tentative D call: TRBD2 (6 bases). CDR1 is MRHNA, CDR2 SNTAGT, per germline. This CDR3 is built from 13 residues. V lost 2 bases and J 8 bases, leaving 10 bases between the germline ends. The CDR3 loop reads CASSDTGGYIQYF. The CDR3 DNA follows: TGTGCCAGCAGTGACACCGGGGGATACATTCAGTACTTC.

The sample holds a few counts of this clone. DNA of the CDR3: TGCGCCAGCAGCCCAGAAGGCGGGACGGCGCTCTATGGCTACACCTTC. This translates into CASSPEGGTALYGYTF. The chain joins TRBV4-1 to TRBJ1-2; possibly TRBD1 for D (5 bases). Trimming took 4 bases from V and 4 from J, leaving 19 bases between them. This CDR3 has 16 amino acids. CDR1 and CDR2 from the germline V gene are MGHRA and YSYEKL.

V is TRBV18 and J is TRBJ1-3; perhaps TRBD1 as D (6 bases). Trimming stripped 2 bases from V and 0 bases from J, with 8 bases between. CDR3 size: 15 residues. Germline CDR1 reads KGHSH; CDR2 reads LQKENI. The CDR3, as DNA: TGTGCCAGCTCACCAGGCAGGGGCTCTGGAAACACCATATATTTT. This gives the protein CASSPGRGSGNTIYF.

This clone was detected only once. This sequence joins TRBV7-9 and TRBJ2-3; D not certain. CDR3 length equals 13 residues. Germline V gene data show CDR1 as SEHNR and CDR2 as FQNEAQ (reference sequence). Trimming took 5 bases from V and 2 from J, leaving 8 bases between them. CDR3 nucleotide sequence: TGTGCCAGCAGCCCTAGTCACACAGATACGCAGTATTTT. Encoded protein: CASSPSHTDTQYF.

The chain combines TRBV29-1 with TRBJ2-2; 9 nucleotides line up with TRBD1. Germline V CDR1 and CDR2: SQVTM, ANQGSEA. The CDR3 is 15 amino acids. V dropped 6 bases and J dropped 0; count of bases not matched to a gene: 5. The CDR3: CSVARQGANTGELFF. CDR3 nucleotides: TGCAGCGTCGCCCGACAGGGGGCGAACACCGGGGAGCTGTTTTTT.

The rearrangement uses TRBV27 and TRBJ1-6; unclear D gene. The CDR3 covers 14 residues. Germline assignment: CDR1 MNHEY and CDR2 SMNVEV (reference sequence). With 4 bases removed from V and 0 bases from J, the gap between germline ends came to 4 bases. DNA for the CDR3: TGTGCCAGCAGTTGGAGCTCCTATAATTCACCCCTCCACTTT. It translates to CASSWSSYNSPLHF.

This sequence joins TRBV9 and TRBJ2-3; TRBD2 is a possible D gene (6 bases). V gave up 3 bases and J gave up 4 bases, with 18 bases separating them. The CDR3 length is 16 residues. The germline V gene encodes CDR1 SGDLS and CDR2 YYNGEE. CDR3: CASSEGSGDPADTQYF. The CDR3 nucleotides read TGTGCCAGCAGCGAGGGCTCGGGGGACCCAGCAGATACGCAGTATTTT.

The rearrangement links TRBV30 to TRBJ1-1; 10 nucleotides align to TRBD1. Per the germline V gene, CDR1 is GTSNPN and CDR2 is SVGIG (reference sequence). The CDR3 loop spans 16 amino acids. With V trimmed by 4 bases and J by 0 bases, 8 bases remained unmatched. As DNA, the CDR3 is TGTGCCTGGACAGGGGGACAGGGGCCCTTGAACACTGAAGCTTTCTTT. Its translation: CAWTGGQGPLNTEAFF.

This chain joins TRBV19 and TRBJ1-5; 9 nucleotides match TRBD1. The CDR3 is 17 residues long. J was trimmed by 0 bases and V by 4 bases; bases with no gene match: 7. The germline CDR1 and CDR2 sequences are LNHDA and SQIVND (reference sequence). This chain's CDR3 is CASSTTGGGNSNQPQHF. In DNA, the CDR3 is TGTGCCAGTAGTACCACAGGGGGCGGTAATAGCAATCAGCCCCAGCATTTT.

V usage is TRBV3-1 (or the pseudogene TRBV3-2) and J usage is TRBJ1-2, with a weak D call TRBD1 (5 bases). V lost 1 base and J lost 4, with 7 bases in between. Per the germline V gene, CDR1 is LGHDT and CDR2 is YNNKEL (reference sequence). The CDR3 consists of 13 residues. CDR3 in amino acids: CASSQGQLYGYTF. Written as DNA, the CDR3 is TGTGCCAGCAGCCAAGGACAGCTCTATGGCTACACCTTC.

The chain links TRBV10-2 to TRBJ2-3, with 7 bases fitting TRBD2. CDR1 is WSHSY, CDR2 SAAADI, per germline. V trimming: 3 bases; J trimming: 6 bases; junction bases outside the gene matches: 9. This CDR3 is built from 15 residues. This chain's CDR3 is CASSEVGGRADTQYF. For the CDR3, the DNA is TGCGCCAGCAGTGAAGTGGGGGGGAGGGCCGATACGCAGTATTTT.

This clone was seen a single time. CDR3 region: CASISGGVGDSYEQYF. The CDR3 DNA reads TGTGCCAGCATCTCGGGGGGCGTGGGTGACTCCTACGAGCAGTACTTC. This chain links TRBV11-3 with TRBJ2-7, with D possibly matching TRBD2 (7 bases). Per the germline V gene, CDR1 is SGHNT and CDR2 is YENEEA. V was trimmed by 7 bases and J by 0 bases, leaving 19 bases between them. This CDR3 has 16 residues.